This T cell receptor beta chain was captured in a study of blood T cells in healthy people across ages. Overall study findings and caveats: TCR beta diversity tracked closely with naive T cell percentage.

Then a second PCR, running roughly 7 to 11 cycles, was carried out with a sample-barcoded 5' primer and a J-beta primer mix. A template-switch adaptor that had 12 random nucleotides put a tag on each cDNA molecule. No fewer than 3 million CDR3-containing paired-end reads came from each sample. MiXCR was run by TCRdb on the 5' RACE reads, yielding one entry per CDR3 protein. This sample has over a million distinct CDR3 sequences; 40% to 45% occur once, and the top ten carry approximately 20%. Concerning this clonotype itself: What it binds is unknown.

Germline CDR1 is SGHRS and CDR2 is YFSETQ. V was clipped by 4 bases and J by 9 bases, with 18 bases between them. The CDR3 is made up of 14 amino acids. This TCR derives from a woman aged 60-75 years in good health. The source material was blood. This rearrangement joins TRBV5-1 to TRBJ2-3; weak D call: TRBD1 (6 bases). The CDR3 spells CASSLPTGKETQYF. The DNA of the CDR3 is TGCGCCAGCAGCCTACCCACAGGGAAGGAGACGCAGTATTTT.